This TCR beta chain was identified during a study of beta chain features in type 1 diabetes. Regarding the study as a whole: For type 1 diabetes patients, VDJ junctions showed fewer insertions and more deletions.

Expressed TCRB transcripts got sequenced, as all isolated RNA was reverse transcribed. Profiled with immunoSEQ multiplex PCR; TCRdb holds only in-frame clones, not every one. Here the sample spans hundreds of thousands of clones, around 68% being singletons. Of note for this clone: Antigen specificity is unknown.

From germline, CDR1 is SNHLY and CDR2 FYNNEI. The CDR3 runs to 12 residues. V gave up 4 bases and J gave up 6 bases, with 4 bases separating them. The chain carries TRBV2 and TRBJ2-6; D uncertain. Sequenced input: naive CD4+ T cells from blood. This TCR came from a man aged 25 to 45 in good health. The CDR3 loop reads CASSVTANVLTF. The CDR3 DNA is TGTGCCAGCAGTGTAACGGCCAACGTCCTGACTTTC.